This TCR beta chain was sequenced for a study of blood T cells in healthy people across ages. Study observations and caveats: Calculation of diversity from one million T cells yielded estimates considered to be underestimates.

The donors, all healthy, were Caucasians living in Russia, aged roughly 6 to 100. Together with a sample-barcoded 5' primer, a J-beta primer mix was included in a second PCR lasting about 6 to 11 cycles. Through a template-switch adaptor with 12 random nucleotides, each cDNA molecule received a tag. MiXCR, applied by TCRdb to the 5' RACE reads, yields one record per CDR3 protein. Here the sample spans around 580,000 distinct CDR3 sequences, around half being singletons. The germline gives CDR1 MNHEY, CDR2 SVGAGI. This CDR3 is 15 amino acids long. Note on this clonotype: The antigen is unknown. This may stem from a read error, because a much larger clone lies one nucleotide away.

The receptor was isolated from a man older than 75 in good health. The chain employs TRBV6-5 and TRBJ2-7; the match to TRBD2 covers 12 bases. Sequencing used blood. The CDR3 sequence is CARSYTTSGSYEQYF. The DNA of the CDR3 is TGTGCCCGCAGTTACACGACTAGCGGGAGTTACGAGCAGTACTTC.